Described below is a single T cell receptor beta chain sequence and its context. Its specificity is unknown. Exclusions: uncontrolled infection, other autoimmune disease, pregnancy, lactation. The PBMCs studied were ones that came from roughly 9.4 ml fresh peripheral blood. It was RNA transcripts that yielded the amplified TCR beta CDR3 regions. In the first-round RT-PCR of the TCR CDR3, the HTBI primer set was used. TCRdb passed the multiplex PCR reads through MiXCR, listing each CDR3 protein once. The sample lists 640,000 or so distinct CDR3 sequences; over 12% were seen once. The data belong to a study of T cells in Graves' hyperthyroidism and ophthalmopathy. The V and J ends lost 8 bases and 2 bases respectively, with 13 bases between them. Per germline, CDR1 ENHRY and CDR2 SYGVKD. The CDR3 is 14 amino acids. Whole-study results and caveats: The model identified upcoming ophthalmopathy a median approximately six months ahead of onset. Ophthalmopathy and stable hyperthyroidism were separated by a 13 V-J model.

The rearrangement links TRBV10-3 to TRBJ2-1; D may be TRBD2 (7 bases). This sequence originates from a woman between 18 and 29 years old with Graves' ophthalmopathy. Material: blood. The CDR3 sequence is CAIGEGGPYNEQFF. The CDR3 DNA follows: TGTGCCATCGGGGAGGGGGGCCCCTACAATGAGCAGTTCTTC.